This T cell receptor beta chain was identified during a study of blood T cell repertoires in COVID-19. The sample holds one count of this clone. This CDR3 has 17 residues. The V gene end was trimmed by 2 bases and the J gene end by 0 bases; junction bases not matched to a gene: 7. Germline lookup yields CDR1 SGHRS and CDR2 YFSETQ. The repertoire was sequenced with immunoSEQ multiplex PCR; TCRdb's copy has only in-frame clones and lacks some. The data hold about 75,000 clones, with approximately 74% observed a single time. The chain is built from TRBV5-1 and TRBJ1-3, with TRBD1 matching 8 bases. The origin of this receptor is a human donor with acute or convalescent COVID-19. The donor label of this sample is uncertain. The material sequenced was peripheral blood. The CDR3 here is CASSFGQGAYSGNTIYF. CDR3 bases: TGCGCCAGCAGCTTCGGACAGGGAGCCTACTCTGGAAACACCATATATTTT.